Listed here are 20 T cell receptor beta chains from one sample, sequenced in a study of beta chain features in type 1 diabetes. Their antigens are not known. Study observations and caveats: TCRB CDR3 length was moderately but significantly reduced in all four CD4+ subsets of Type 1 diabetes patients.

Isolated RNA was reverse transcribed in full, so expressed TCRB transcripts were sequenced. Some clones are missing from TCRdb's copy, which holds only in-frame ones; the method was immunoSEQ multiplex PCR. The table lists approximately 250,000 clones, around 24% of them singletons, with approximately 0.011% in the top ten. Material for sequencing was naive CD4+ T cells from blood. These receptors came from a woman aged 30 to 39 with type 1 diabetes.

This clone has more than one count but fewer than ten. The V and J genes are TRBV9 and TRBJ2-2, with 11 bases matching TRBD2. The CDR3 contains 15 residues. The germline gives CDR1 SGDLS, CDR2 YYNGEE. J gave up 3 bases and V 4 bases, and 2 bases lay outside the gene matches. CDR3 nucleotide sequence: TGTGCCAGCAGCCTTAGCGGGAGGGACACCGGGGAGCTGTTTTTT. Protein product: CASSLSGRDTGELFF.

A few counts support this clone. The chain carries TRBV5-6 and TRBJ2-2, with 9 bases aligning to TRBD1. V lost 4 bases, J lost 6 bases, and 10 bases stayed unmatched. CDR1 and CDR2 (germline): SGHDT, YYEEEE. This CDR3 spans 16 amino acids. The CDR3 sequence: CASSRTGTGRAGELFF. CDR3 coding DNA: TGTGCCAGCAGCCGGACCGGGACAGGGCGGGCCGGGGAGCTGTTTTTT. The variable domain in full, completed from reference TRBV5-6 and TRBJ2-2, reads DAGVTQSPTHLIKTRGQQVTLRCSPKSGHDTVSWYQQALGQGPQFIFQYYEEEERQRGNFPDRFSGHQFPNYSSELNVNALLLGDSALYLCASSRTGTGRAGELFFGEGSRLTVL.

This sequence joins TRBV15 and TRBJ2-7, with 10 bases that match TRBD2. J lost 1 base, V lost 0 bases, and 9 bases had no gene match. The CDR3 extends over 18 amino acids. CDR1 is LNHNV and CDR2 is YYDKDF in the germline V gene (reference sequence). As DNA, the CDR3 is TGTGCCACCAGCAGAGATAAGCCTAGCGGGAGTATTTCCTACGAGCAGTACTTC. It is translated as CATSRDKPSGSISYEQYF.

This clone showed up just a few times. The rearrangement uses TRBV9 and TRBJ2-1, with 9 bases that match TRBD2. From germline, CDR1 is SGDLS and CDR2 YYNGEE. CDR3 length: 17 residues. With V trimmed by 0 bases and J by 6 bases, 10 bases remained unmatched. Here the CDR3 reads CASSVAHSGRLPNEQFF. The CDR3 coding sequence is TGTGCCAGCAGCGTAGCTCACAGCGGGAGGCTGCCCAATGAGCAGTTCTTC. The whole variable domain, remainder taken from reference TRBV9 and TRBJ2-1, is DSGVTQTPKHLITATGQRVTLRCSPRSGDLSVYWYQQSLDQGLQFLIQYYNGEERAKGNILERFSAQQFPDLHSELNLSSLELGDSALYFCASSVAHSGRLPNEQFFGPGTRLTVL.

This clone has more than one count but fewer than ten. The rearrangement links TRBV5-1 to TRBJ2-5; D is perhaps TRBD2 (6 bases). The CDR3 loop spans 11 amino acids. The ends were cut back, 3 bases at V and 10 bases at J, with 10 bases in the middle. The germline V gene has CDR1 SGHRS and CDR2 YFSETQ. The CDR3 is CASSSGGRQYF. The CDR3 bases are TGCGCCAGCAGCTCCGGAGGGCGCCAGTACTTC.

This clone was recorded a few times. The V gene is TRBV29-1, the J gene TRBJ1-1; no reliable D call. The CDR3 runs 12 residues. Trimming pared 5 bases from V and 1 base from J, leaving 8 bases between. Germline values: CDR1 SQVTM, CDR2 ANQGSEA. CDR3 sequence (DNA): TGCAGCGTTAGAGGTTGGAACACTGAAGCTTTCTTT. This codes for CSVRGWNTEAFF. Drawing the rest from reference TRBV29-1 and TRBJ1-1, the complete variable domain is SAVISQKPSRDICQRGTSLTIQCQVDSQVTMMFWYRQQPGQSLTLIATANQGSEATYESGFVIDKFPISRPNLTFSTLTVSNMSPEDSSIYLCSVRGWNTEAFFGQGTRLTVV.

The CDR3 sequence: CASSLAPSDYNEQFF. Written as DNA, the CDR3 is TGCGCCAGCAGCTTGGCCCCTAGCGACTACAATGAGCAGTTCTTC. The V call is TRBV5-1, the J call TRBJ2-1, with TRBD2 as a possible D gene (6 bases). Germline V lookup: CDR1 SGHRS, CDR2 YFSETQ. The CDR3 has 15 residues. Trimming took 0 bases from V and 3 from J, leaving 10 bases between them.

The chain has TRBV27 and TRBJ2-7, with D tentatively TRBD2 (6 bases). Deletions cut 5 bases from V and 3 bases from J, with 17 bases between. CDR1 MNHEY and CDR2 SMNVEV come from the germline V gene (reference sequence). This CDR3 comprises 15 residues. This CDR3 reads CASSGPGTGLYEQYF. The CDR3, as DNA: TGTGCCAGCAGTGGACCCGGGACTGGACTCTACGAGCAGTACTTC.

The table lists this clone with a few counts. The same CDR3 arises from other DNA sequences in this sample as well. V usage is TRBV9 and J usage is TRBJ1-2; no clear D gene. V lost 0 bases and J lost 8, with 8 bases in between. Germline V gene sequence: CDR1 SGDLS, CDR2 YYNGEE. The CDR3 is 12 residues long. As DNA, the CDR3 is TGTGCCAGCAGCGTAGCCGGCGGGGGCTACACCTTC. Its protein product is CASSVAGGGYTF.

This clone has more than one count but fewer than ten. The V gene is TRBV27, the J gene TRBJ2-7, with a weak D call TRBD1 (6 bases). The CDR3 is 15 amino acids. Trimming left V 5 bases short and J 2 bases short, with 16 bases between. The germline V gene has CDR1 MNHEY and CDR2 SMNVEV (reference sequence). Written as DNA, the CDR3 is TGTGCCAGCAGTGCGCCCGGGACATTCCCCTACGAGCAGTACTTC. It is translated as CASSAPGTFPYEQYF.

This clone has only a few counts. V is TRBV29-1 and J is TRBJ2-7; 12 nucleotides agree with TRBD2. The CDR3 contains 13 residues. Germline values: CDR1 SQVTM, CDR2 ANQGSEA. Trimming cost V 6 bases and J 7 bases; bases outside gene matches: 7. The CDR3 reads CSVRTSGTGEQYF. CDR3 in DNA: TGCAGCGTCCGGACTAGCGGGACGGGGGAGCAGTACTTC.

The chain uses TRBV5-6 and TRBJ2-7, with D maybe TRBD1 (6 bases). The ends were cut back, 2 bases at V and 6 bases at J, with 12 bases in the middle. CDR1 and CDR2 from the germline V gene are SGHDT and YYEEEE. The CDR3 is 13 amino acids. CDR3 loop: CASSFGEGGEQYF. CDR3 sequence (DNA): TGTGCCAGCAGCTTCGGGGAAGGGGGCGAGCAGTACTTC.

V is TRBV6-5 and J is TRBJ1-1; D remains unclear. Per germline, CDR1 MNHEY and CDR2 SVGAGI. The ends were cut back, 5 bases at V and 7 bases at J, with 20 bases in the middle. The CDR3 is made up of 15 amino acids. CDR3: CASSTASAGRGEAFF. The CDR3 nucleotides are TGTGCCAGCAGTACGGCGTCAGCCGGTCGAGGTGAAGCTTTCTTT.

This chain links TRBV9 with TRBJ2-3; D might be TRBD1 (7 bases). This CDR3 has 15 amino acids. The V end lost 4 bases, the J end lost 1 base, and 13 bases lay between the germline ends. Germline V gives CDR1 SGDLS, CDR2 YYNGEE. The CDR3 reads CASSPQGGRTDTQYF. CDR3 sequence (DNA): TGTGCCAGCAGCCCTCAGGGGGGTCGCACAGATACGCAGTATTTT. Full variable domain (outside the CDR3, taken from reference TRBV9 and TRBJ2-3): DSGVTQTPKHLITATGQRVTLRCSPRSGDLSVYWYQQSLDQGLQFLIQYYNGEERAKGNILERFSAQQFPDLHSELNLSSLELGDSALYFCASSPQGGRTDTQYFGPGTRLTVL.

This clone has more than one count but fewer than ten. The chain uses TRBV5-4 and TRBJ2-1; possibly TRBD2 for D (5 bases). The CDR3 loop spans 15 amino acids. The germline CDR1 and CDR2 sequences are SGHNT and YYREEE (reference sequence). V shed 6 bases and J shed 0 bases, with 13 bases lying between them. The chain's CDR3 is CASTPSGLSYNEQFF. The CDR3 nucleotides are TGTGCCAGCACCCCCAGCGGTCTCTCCTACAATGAGCAGTTCTTC.

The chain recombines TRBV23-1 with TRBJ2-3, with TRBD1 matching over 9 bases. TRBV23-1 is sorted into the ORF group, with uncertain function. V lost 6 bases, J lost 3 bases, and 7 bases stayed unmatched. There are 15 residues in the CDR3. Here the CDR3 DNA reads TGCGCCAGCAGGCGACAGGGGGTAGAGACAGATACGCAGTATTTT. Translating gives CASRRQGVETDTQYF.

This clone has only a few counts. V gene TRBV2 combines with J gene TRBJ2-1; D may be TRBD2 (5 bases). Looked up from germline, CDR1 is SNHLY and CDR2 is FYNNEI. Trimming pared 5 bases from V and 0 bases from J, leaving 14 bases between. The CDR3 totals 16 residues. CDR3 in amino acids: CASSFGLDPSYNEQFF. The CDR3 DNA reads TGTGCCAGCAGTTTCGGACTCGATCCCTCCTACAATGAGCAGTTCTTC.

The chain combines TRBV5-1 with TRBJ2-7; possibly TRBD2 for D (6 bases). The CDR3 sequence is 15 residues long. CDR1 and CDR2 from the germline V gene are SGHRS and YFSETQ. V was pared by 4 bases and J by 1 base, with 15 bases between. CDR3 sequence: CASSPDPGRSYEQYF. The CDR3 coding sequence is TGCGCCAGCAGCCCAGACCCAGGGAGGTCCTACGAGCAGTACTTC.

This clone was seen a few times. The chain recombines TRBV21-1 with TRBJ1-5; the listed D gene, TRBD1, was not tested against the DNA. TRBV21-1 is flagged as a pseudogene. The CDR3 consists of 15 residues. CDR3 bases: TGTGCCAGCAGCAAATTAGGGGAAGGAAATCAGCCCCAGCATTTT. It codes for CASSKLGEGNQPQHF.

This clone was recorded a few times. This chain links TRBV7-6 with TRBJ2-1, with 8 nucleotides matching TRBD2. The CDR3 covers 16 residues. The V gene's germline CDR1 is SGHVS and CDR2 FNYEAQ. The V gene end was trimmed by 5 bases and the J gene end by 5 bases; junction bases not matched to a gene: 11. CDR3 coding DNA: TGTGCCAGCAGCCTCTCTTCCGCGGGAGGCAACAATGAGCAGTTCTTC. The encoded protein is CASSLSSAGGNNEQFF.